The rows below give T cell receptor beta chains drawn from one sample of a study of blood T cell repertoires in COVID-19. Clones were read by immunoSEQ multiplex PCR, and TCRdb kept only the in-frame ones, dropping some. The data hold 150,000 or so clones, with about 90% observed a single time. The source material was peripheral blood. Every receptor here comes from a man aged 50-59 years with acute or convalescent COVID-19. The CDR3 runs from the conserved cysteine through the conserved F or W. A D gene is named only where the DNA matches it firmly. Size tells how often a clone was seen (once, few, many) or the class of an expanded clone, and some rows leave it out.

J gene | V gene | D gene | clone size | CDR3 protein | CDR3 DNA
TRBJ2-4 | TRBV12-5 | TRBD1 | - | CASGTGAPGDIQYF | TGTGCTAGTGGGACAGGGGCCCCAGGTGACATTCAGTACTTC
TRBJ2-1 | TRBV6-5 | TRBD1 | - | CASSPGTGGNEQFF | TGTGCCAGCAGCCCCGGGACAGGGGGGAATGAGCAGTTCTTC
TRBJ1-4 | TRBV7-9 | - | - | CASSFGQRTTNEKLFF | TGTGCCAGCAGCTTCGGACAGCGCACAACTAATGAAAAACTGTTTTTT
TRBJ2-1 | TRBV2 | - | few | CASRPGQRSSYNEQFF | TGTGCCAGCAGGCCCGGACAGAGGAGCTCCTACAATGAGCAGTTCTTC
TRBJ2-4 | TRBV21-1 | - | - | CASRSGLAGEQDIQYF | TGTGCCAGCAGGTCCGGACTAGCGGGAGAGCAGGACATTCAGTACTTC
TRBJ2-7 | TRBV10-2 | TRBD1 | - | CASSPGQNYEQYF | TGCGCCAGCAGCCCGGGACAGAACTACGAGCAGTACTTC
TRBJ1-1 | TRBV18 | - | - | CASSPLAEGTEAFF | TGTGCCAGCTCACCTCTGGCGGAGGGGACTGAAGCTTTCTTT
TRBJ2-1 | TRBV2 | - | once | CASIIGQGGGNEQFF | TGTGCCAGCATTATTGGTCAGGGAGGTGGGAATGAGCAGTTCTTC
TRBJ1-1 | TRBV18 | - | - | CASSPGDEAFF | TGTGCCAGCTCACCTGGAGATGAAGCTTTCTTT
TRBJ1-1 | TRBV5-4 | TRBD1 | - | CASSPGQGRGIHTEAFF | TGTGCCAGCAGCCCAGGACAGGGGAGAGGAATTCATACTGAAGCTTTCTTT
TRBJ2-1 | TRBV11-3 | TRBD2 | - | CASSRRGEGLYNEQFF | TGTGCCAGCAGCCGCCGTGGGGAGGGGCTTTACAATGAGCAGTTCTTC
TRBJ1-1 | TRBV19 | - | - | CASSQQGRGTEAFF | TGTGCCAGTAGTCAACAGGGCCGCGGCACTGAAGCTTTCTTT
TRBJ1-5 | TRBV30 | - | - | CAWNGVGQPQHF | TGTGCCTGGAACGGGGTTGGGCAGCCCCAGCATTTT
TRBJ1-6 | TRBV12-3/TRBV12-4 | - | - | CASSLFADSPLHF | TGTGCCAGCAGTTTATTCGCGGATTCACCCCTCCACTTT
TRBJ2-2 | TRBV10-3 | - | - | CAITSGTPTGELFF | TGTGCCATCACATCCGGGACTCCGACCGGGGAGCTGTTTTTT
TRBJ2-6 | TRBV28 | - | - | CATHAGEGSSGANVLTF | TGTGCCACCCATGCTGGGGAAGGGAGCTCTGGGGCCAACGTCCTGACTTTC
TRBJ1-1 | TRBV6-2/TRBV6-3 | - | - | CASSYSRTEAFF | TGTGCCAGCAGTTATAGTCGGACTGAAGCTTTCTTT
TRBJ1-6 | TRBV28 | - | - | CASSLINSPLHF | TGTGCCAGCAGTTTAATAAATTCACCCCTCCACTTT
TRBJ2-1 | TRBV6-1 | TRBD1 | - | CASSDRQGIYEQFF | TGTGCCAGCAGTGATAGACAGGGAATCTATGAGCAGTTCTTC
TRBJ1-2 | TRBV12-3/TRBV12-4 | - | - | CASSPRANYGYTF | TGTGCCAGCAGTCCCCGAGCTAACTATGGCTACACCTTC
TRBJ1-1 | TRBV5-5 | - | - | CASSRGLKDMNTEAFF | TGTGCCAGCAGCAGGGGGTTGAAGGATATGAACACTGAAGCTTTCTTT
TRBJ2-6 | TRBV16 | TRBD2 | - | CASSQTSGTGANVLTF | TGTGCCAGCAGCCAAACTAGCGGGACTGGGGCCAACGTCCTGACTTTC
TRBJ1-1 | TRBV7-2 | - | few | CASSLGQVNTEAFF | TGTGCCAGCAGCTTAGGGCAGGTCAACACTGAAGCTTTCTTT
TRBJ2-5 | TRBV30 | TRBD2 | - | CAWSGLAGGAQETQYF | TGTGCCTGGAGTGGACTAGCGGGAGGGGCCCAAGAGACCCAGTACTTC
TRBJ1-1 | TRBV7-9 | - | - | CASSLVPREDTEAFF | TGTGCCAGCAGCTTAGTCCCCAGGGAAGACACTGAAGCTTTCTTT
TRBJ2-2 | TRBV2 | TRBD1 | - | CASRGTGEVPGELFF | TGTGCCAGCAGGGGGACAGGGGAAGTTCCCGGGGAGCTGTTTTTT
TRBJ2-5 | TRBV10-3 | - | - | CAISDTTSPLDTQYF | TGTGCCATCAGTGATACAACTAGCCCACTAGACACCCAGTACTTC
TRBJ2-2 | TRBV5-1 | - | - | CASSRDTYTGELFF | TGCGCCAGCAGCCGCGACACCTACACCGGGGAGCTGTTTTTT
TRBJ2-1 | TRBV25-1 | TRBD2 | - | CASSEWGGYEQFF | TGTGCCAGCAGTGAATGGGGGGGGTATGAGCAGTTCTTC
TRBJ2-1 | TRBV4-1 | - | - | CASSPLLRANEQFF | TGCGCCAGCAGCCCCCTCCTGAGGGCGAATGAGCAGTTCTTC
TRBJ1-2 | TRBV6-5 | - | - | CASSSLYGYTF | TGTGCCAGCAGCTCCCTCTATGGCTACACCTTC
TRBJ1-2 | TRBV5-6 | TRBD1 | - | CASADPGQAIYGYTF | TGTGCCAGCGCAGATCCAGGACAGGCTATCTATGGCTACACCTTC
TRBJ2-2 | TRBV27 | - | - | CASSGFGGRPTGELFF | TGTGCCAGCAGCGGGTTCGGAGGGAGGCCCACCGGGGAGCTGTTTTTT
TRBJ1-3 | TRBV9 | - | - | CASSVGEGTGNTIYF | TGTGCCAGCAGCGTAGGGGAGGGCACTGGAAACACCATATATTTT
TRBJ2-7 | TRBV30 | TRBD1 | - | CAWSVLDRGEQYF | TGTGCCTGGAGTGTACTGGACAGGGGCGAGCAGTACTTC
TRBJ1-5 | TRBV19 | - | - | CASSIDRMSNQPQHF | TGTGCCAGTAGTATAGACAGGATGAGCAATCAGCCCCAGCATTTT
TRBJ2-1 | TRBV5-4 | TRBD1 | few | CASSSGTVYNEQFF | TGTGCCAGCAGCTCCGGGACAGTATACAATGAGCAGTTCTTC
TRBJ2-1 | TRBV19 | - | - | CASSQYTEQFF | TGTGCCAGTAGTCAATACACTGAGCAGTTCTTC
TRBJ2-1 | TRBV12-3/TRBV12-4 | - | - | CASSPGLNEQFF | TGTGCCAGCAGTCCCGGACTAAATGAGCAGTTCTTC
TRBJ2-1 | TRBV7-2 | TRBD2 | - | CASSRLAGGNYNEQFF | TGTGCCAGCAGTCGTCTAGCGGGGGGGAATTACAATGAGCAGTTCTTC
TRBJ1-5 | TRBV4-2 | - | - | CASSQDGQNNQPQHF | TGTGCCAGCAGCCAAGATGGGCAGAACAATCAGCCCCAGCATTTT
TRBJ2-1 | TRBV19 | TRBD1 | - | CASSIGGQGGEQFF | TGTGCCAGTAGTATTGGGGGACAGGGCGGTGAGCAGTTCTTC
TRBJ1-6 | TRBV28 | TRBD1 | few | CASSSRQGYSPLHF | TGTGCCAGCAGTTCCCGACAGGGGTATTCACCCCTCCACTTT
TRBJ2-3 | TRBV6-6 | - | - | CASSYVTSTDTQYF | TGTGCCAGCAGTTACGTGACTAGCACAGATACGCAGTATTTT
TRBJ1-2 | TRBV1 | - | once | CTSSQDGQNYGYTF | TGCACCAGCAGCCAAGATGGCCAGAACTATGGCTACACCTTC
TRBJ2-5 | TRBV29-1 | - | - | CSVESGAQYF | TGCAGCGTTGAAAGCGGTGCCCAGTACTTC
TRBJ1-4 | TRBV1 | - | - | CTSSQDRGSLDPGGEKLFF | TGCACCAGCAGCCAAGATCGGGGTTCGTTGGATCCGGGGGGCGAAAAACTGTTTTTT
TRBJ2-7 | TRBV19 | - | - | CASSIIVRDHGQREQYF | TGTGCCAGTAGTATAATTGTGCGGGACCACGGGCAGCGCGAGCAGTACTTC